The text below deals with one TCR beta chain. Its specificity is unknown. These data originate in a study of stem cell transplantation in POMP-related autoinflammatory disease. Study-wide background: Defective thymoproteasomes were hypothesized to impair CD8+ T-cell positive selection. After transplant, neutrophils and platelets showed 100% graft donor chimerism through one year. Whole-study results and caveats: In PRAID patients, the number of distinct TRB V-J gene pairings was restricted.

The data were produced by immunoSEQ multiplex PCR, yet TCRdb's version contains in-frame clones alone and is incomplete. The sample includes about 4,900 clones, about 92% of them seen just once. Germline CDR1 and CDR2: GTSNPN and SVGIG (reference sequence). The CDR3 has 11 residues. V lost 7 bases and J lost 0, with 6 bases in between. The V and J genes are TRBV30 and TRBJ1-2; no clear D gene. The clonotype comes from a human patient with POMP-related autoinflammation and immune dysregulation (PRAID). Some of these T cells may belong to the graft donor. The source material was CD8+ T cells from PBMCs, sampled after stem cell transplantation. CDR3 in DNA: TGTGCCTCCCTCGCTAACTATGGCTACACCTTC. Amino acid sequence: CASLANYGYTF.